The T cell receptor beta chain under discussion was sequenced for a study of T cell responses to AZD1222 COVID-19 vaccine. Study conclusions and caveats: The study reported that nearly half of spike-specific TCRs target unmutated variant regions. Females outnumbered males among donors, who were mostly white British; clonal diversity was possibly underestimated.

TCRdb keeps only in-frame clones here, not all; method: immunoSEQ multiplex PCR. The repertoire holds 150,000 or so clones, with about 92% as singletons. A remark on this clone: The antigen remains undetermined.

Trimming pared 7 bases from V and 10 bases from J, leaving 13 bases between. Germline V gene sequence: CDR1 SGHAT, CDR2 FQNNGV. The CDR3 is 12 residues long. The V call is TRBV11-2, the J call TRBJ1-4; D unresolved. The source material was peripheral blood, sampled on day 0 of AZD1222 vaccination. This clonotype was sampled from an adult in good health. CDR3 loop: CASNLGLGKLFF. CDR3 sequence (DNA): TGTGCCAGCAACCTGGGTTTAGGAAAACTGTTTTTT.